The rows below give T cell receptor beta chains drawn from one sample of a study of T cell responses to AZD1222 COVID-19 vaccine. Sequenced by immunoSEQ multiplex PCR; TCRdb stores in-frame clones only, minus some. Among 90,000 to 100,000 clones, about 88% were seen once, and the ten largest hold 13% to 15%. The specimen was peripheral blood, collected 28 days after the second AZD1222 dose. All receptors come from an adult who received the AZD1222 COVID-19 vaccine. Both conserved end residues are part of each CDR3. The order of the fields is D gene, clone size, J gene, V gene, CDR3 protein, CDR3 DNA. The D gene is left open where the match is weak. The size field is filled for only some rows; it gives once, few, many or a size class.

>-|few|TRBJ2-7|TRBV29-1
CSVGVPPGGLEQYF
TGCAGCGTTGGTGTACCACCCGGAGGGCTGGAGCAGTACTTC
>TRBD1|-|TRBJ2-5|TRBV25-1
CASSEPRDRQETQYF
TGTGCCAGCAGTGAACCTCGGGACAGACAAGAGACCCAGTACTTC
>-|-|TRBJ1-3|TRBV7-6
CASSLVGDSSGNTIYF
TGTGCCAGCAGCTTAGTGGGCGATAGCTCTGGAAACACCATATATTTT
>-|-|TRBJ2-5|TRBV21-1
CASSKGRLMRTVKETQYF
TGTGCCAGCAGCAAAGGTCGGTTGATGCGGACAGTTAAAGAGACCCAGTACTTC
>-|-|TRBJ1-2|TRBV7-2
CASRATEFNYGYTF
TGTGCCAGCAGGGCAACAGAATTTAACTATGGCTACACCTTC
>-|-|TRBJ1-1|TRBV4-3
CASSQPGQTNTEAFF
TGCGCCAGCAGCCAACCGGGGCAGACGAACACTGAAGCTTTCTTT
>TRBD2|-|TRBJ2-1|TRBV6-2/TRBV6-3
CASSLAGSYNEQFF
TGTGCCAGCAGCCTAGCGGGGTCCTACAATGAGCAGTTCTTC
>-|few|TRBJ2-7|TRBV19
CASSTGSSYEQYF
TGTGCCAGTAGTACCGGGTCATCATACGAGCAGTACTTC
>-|once|TRBJ2-7|TRBV27
CASSSAPLGREQYF
TGTGCCAGCAGTTCGGCTCCCTTAGGACGGGAGCAGTACTTC
>-|-|TRBJ1-5|TRBV10-3
CAISVGGDSNQPQHF
TGTGCCATCAGTGTTGGGGGAGATAGCAATCAGCCCCAGCATTTT
>TRBD2|-|TRBJ2-2|TRBV11-3
CASSPAGGNTGELFF
TGTGCCAGCAGCCCTGCGGGGGGGAACACCGGGGAGCTGTTTTTT
>TRBD2|once|TRBJ2-7|TRBV20-1
CSASRMTSGILTGYEQYF
TGCAGTGCTAGTCGGATGACTAGCGGGATTCTCACAGGCTACGAGCAGTACTTC
>-|once|TRBJ1-1|TRBV27
CASSPLGQGNTEAFF
TGTGCCAGCAGTCCCTTGGGGCAGGGGAACACTGAAGCTTTCTTT
>-|-|TRBJ1-2|TRBV7-2
CASSDARGGYTF
TGTGCCAGCAGCGATGCGCGGGGCGGCTACACCTTC
>TRBD1|-|TRBJ1-3|TRBV10-2
CASTPGTGYHTIYF
TGCGCCAGCACTCCCGGGACAGGGTACCACACCATATATTTT
>TRBD2|-|TRBJ2-1|TRBV6-6
CASSPATSGGISEQFF
TGTGCCAGCAGCCCCGCGACTAGCGGGGGAATAAGTGAGCAGTTCTTC
>TRBD2|few|TRBJ2-3|TRBV9
CASSVGLLADGGDTQYF
TGTGCCAGCAGCGTAGGCCTACTAGCGGACGGCGGGGATACGCAGTATTTT
>-|once|TRBJ2-7|TRBV3-1/TRBV3-2
CASSQLYEQYF
TGTGCCAGCAGCCAACTCTACGAGCAGTACTTC
>-|-|TRBJ1-1|TRBV6-1
CASSEYRANTEAFF
TGTGCCAGCAGTGAATATAGGGCCAACACTGAAGCTTTCTTT
>-|-|TRBJ1-3|TRBV2
CAKEEGGSGNTIYF
TGTGCCAAAGAGGAGGGGGGCTCTGGAAACACCATATATTTT
>TRBD1|-|TRBJ1-3|TRBV4-1
CASSRDRGSGNTIYF
TGCGCCAGCAGCCGCGACAGGGGCTCTGGAAACACCATATATTTT
>-|-|TRBJ1-1|TRBV19
CASQRQEGLNTEAFF
TGTGCCAGTCAAAGACAGGAGGGGCTGAACACTGAAGCTTTCTTT
>-|-|TRBJ2-5|TRBV5-4
CASSLSGPKETQYF
TGTGCCAGCAGCTTGTCGGGACCCAAAGAGACCCAGTACTTC
>-|-|TRBJ2-2|TRBV29-1
CSVSQNTGELFF
TGCAGCGTTAGTCAGAACACCGGGGAGCTGTTTTTT
>-|-|TRBJ1-1|TRBV18
CASSPRFMNTEAFF
TGTGCCAGCTCACCTCGGTTTATGAACACTGAAGCTTTCTTT
>-|once|TRBJ2-5|TRBV7-2
CASSLSGSRETQYF
TGTGCCAGCAGCTTAAGCGGGTCTCGGGAGACCCAGTACTTC
>-|-|TRBJ2-3|TRBV29-1
CSVDYSTDTQYF
TGCAGCGTGGACTATTCCACAGATACGCAGTATTTT
>-|-|TRBJ2-1|TRBV11-3
CASSLGEGKGGRGSSEQFF
TGTGCCAGCAGCTTAGGGGAGGGTAAGGGGGGGAGGGGGAGTAGTGAGCAGTTCTTC
>-|-|TRBJ2-7|TRBV11-1
CASSRAGGPYEQYF
TGTGCGAGCAGCCGCGCAGGGGGGCCCTACGAGCAGTACTTC
>-|-|TRBJ1-5|TRBV6-5
CASSYSGVNQPQHF
TGTGCCAGCAGTTACTCAGGGGTCAATCAGCCCCAGCATTTT
>-|-|TRBJ2-1|TRBV3-1/TRBV3-2
CASSLQGSTYNEQFF
TGTGCCAGCAGCTTACAGGGTAGCACCTACAATGAGCAGTTCTTC
>TRBD1|-|TRBJ1-1|TRBV7-3
CASSPVGGQGWNTEAFF
TGTGCCAGCAGCCCCGTGGGGGGACAGGGGTGGAACACTGAAGCTTTCTTT
>TRBD1|-|TRBJ1-2|TRBV6-1
CASSETGEYGYTF
TGTGCCAGCAGTGAGACAGGGGAGTATGGCTACACCTTC